This T cell receptor (beta chain) was retrieved from a study of vaccination effects on CD4 cells after COVID-19. Study-wide points: Within healthy vaccinees, only 1 of 255 vaccine-induced clones displayed cross-reactivity with common cold coronaviruses. Few convalescent patients were studied, and early post-infection samples were lacking.

With respect to this clone: Antigen specificity is unknown.

In the ViraFEST assay, antigen-specific CD4+ clonotypes were identified by expansion after peptide-pool stimulation. Following culture for around 10 days, CD4+ T cells were isolated. Vaccinated recipients, who were negative for nucleocapsid antibodies, had no history of SARS-CoV-2 infection. The culture medium for a few million PBMC per well included 8.5 to 10 IU/ml IL-2 and roughly 10 ug/ml peptides. A half-medium replacement with IL-2 medium was carried out on days 3 and 7. The germline V gene has CDR1 SGHTA and CDR2 FQGNSA. The CDR3 consists of 15 residues. V was cut by 2 bases and J by 2 bases, with 11 bases left in between. The repertoire was sequenced with immunoSEQ multiplex PCR; TCRdb's copy has only in-frame clones and lacks some. The top ten hold more than 9% of the sample, which has 20,000 to 25,000 clones, approximately 79% seen once.

The clonotype originates from a human donor who received a COVID-19 vaccine. The chain links TRBV7-2 to TRBJ2-3; D is uncertain. This specimen consisted of CD4+ T cells from PBMCs cultured with HCoV-NL63 spike peptides, obtained before COVID-19 vaccination. The CDR3 DNA is TGTGCCAGCAGCTTACAAGCAAGCGTCACAGATACGCAGTATTTT. Translating it yields CASSLQASVTDTQYF.